These T cell receptor beta chains were read from a single sample in a study of T cell clones after liver transplantation. TCRdb keeps only in-frame clones here, not all; method: immunoSEQ multiplex PCR. The sample yields tens of thousands of clones, roughly 83% seen once. Sample: CD4+ T cells from blood, taken at the 22-month timepoint. The receptors were gathered from a human patient who received a liver transplant. Certain T cells may be donor cells from the graft. Both conserved end residues are part of each CDR3. The D gene is left open where the match is weak. Size is stated for part of the rows, as once, few or many counts, or as a class when the clone is expanded.

DNA	CDR3	D	size	J	V
TGTGCCAGCAGAACTCCGGGGGCCATGGCCCGATATACGCAGTATTTT	CASRTPGAMARYTQYF	.	.	TRBJ2-3	TRBV28
TGTGCCAGCAGCATCGGACTAGCGGAGTACCAAGAGACCCAGTACTTC	CASSIGLAEYQETQYF	TRBD2	.	TRBJ2-5	TRBV11-2
TGTGCCAGTAGTCTGAGGGGACAGCCGGGCACTGAAGCTTTCTTT	CASSLRGQPGTEAFF	TRBD1	.	TRBJ1-1	TRBV19
TGTGCCAGCAGCAGTTCAGGGGGGAATCAGCCCCAGCATTTT	CASSSSGGNQPQHF	TRBD1	.	TRBJ1-5	TRBV7-9
TGTGCCAGTGGGACAGCCAACACTGAAGCTTTCTTT	CASGTANTEAFF	TRBD1	.	TRBJ1-1	TRBV2
TGCGCCAGCAGCACCTCCCAGCGGAGCACAGATACGCAGTATTTT	CASSTSQRSTDTQYF	.	.	TRBJ2-3	TRBV5-1
TGTGCCAGCAGCTTATCTGGGGACAGCCCCTACGAGCAGTACTTC	CASSLSGDSPYEQYF	TRBD1	few	TRBJ2-7	TRBV7-2
TGTGCCAGCAGCTTGTTACCGAGGAACACCGGGGAGCTGTTTTTT	CASSLLPRNTGELFF	.	.	TRBJ2-2	TRBV5-4
TGTGCCAGTAGTATAGGAGGTCGAGTGGGGGCCTACGAGCAGTACTTC	CASSIGGRVGAYEQYF	.	.	TRBJ2-7	TRBV19
TGTGCCAGCTCACCTCCGAACCGGGTACGAGAGACCCAGTACTTC	CASSPPNRVRETQYF	.	.	TRBJ2-5	TRBV18
TGTGCCACCCTTAACCCTGGAAGCTACGAGCAGTACTTC	CATLNPGSYEQYF	.	few	TRBJ2-7	TRBV6-1
TGTGCCAGCAGTTCGAGGGGCGGACAAGAGACCCAGTACTTC	CASSSRGGQETQYF	.	once	TRBJ2-5	TRBV27
TGTGCCAGCAGCCGGGGACTGGCGACTGAAGCTTTCTTT	CASSRGLATEAFF	.	.	TRBJ1-1	TRBV7-8
TGTGCCAGCAGCTTGCTCACAGATACGCAGTATTTT	CASSLLTDTQYF	.	few	TRBJ2-3	TRBV5-4
TGTGCCAGCAGATTAGACAGGGATCCTGGAAACACCATATATTTT	CASRLDRDPGNTIYF	TRBD1	.	TRBJ1-3	TRBV6-1
TGCGCCAGCAGCTTGAAGGCGGCGGGGGCCCAGAGCGGGGAGCTGTTTTTT	CASSLKAAGAQSGELFF	.	few	TRBJ2-2	TRBV5-1
TGTGCCAGCAGCCAATCATTTCAGGGTTTTTCGGAGCAGTTCTTC	CASSQSFQGFSEQFF	.	.	TRBJ2-1	TRBV16
TGTGCCAGCAGCCAAGATGGAAAGTCGGATCAGCCCCAGCATTTT	CASSQDGKSDQPQHF	.	.	TRBJ1-5	TRBV4-2
TGTGCCAGCGACCTTTTAGACAGGCACGGTACGCAGTATTTT	CASDLLDRHGTQYF	.	.	TRBJ2-3	TRBV2
TGTGCCAGCAGTGACTCGTGGGGGCGGGATGGCTACACCTTC	CASSDSWGRDGYTF	.	.	TRBJ1-2	TRBV6-4
TGTGCCAGCAGCTCGATCCAGGTTAACTATGGCTACACCTTC	CASSSIQVNYGYTF	.	.	TRBJ1-2	TRBV5-4
TGTGCCAGCAGCTTAGGACAGCAAGGTTCACCCCTCCACTTT	CASSLGQQGSPLHF	.	once	TRBJ1-6	TRBV7-6
TGTGCCAGCTCACCACCGGGACTAGCGGGGGGGCAAGAGACCCAGTACTTC	CASSPPGLAGGQETQYF	TRBD2	.	TRBJ2-5	TRBV18
TGCGCCAGCAGCTTTAATAGTCAATCGAACACTGAAGCTTTCTTT	CASSFNSQSNTEAFF	.	.	TRBJ1-1	TRBV5-1
TGTGCCAGCAGCCCCGGACTAGTCACAGATACGCAGTATTTT	CASSPGLVTDTQYF	TRBD2	.	TRBJ2-3	TRBV7-2
TGTGCCAGCAGTCCGAAGACTAGCGGGACGCTCGAGCAGTACTTC	CASSPKTSGTLEQYF	TRBD2	.	TRBJ2-7	TRBV6-6
TGTGCCAGCAGCTTTCTAGCGGGAGGAAGTCGTCAAGAGACCCAGTACTTC	CASSFLAGGSRQETQYF	TRBD2	.	TRBJ2-5	TRBV5-6
TGTGCCAGTAGTCATACATCCGGGACAGGGCAAGAGACCCAGTACTTC	CASSHTSGTGQETQYF	TRBD1	.	TRBJ2-5	TRBV19
TGCGCCAGCAGCGGAGGGACTTCTTGGGAGACCCAGTACTTC	CASSGGTSWETQYF	.	.	TRBJ2-5	TRBV5-1
TGTGCCAGCAACTCCAGGGGGATAACAGATACGCAGTATTTT	CASNSRGITDTQYF	TRBD1	few	TRBJ2-3	TRBV6-5
TGTGCCAGCTCACCGACGGGGAGCTCTGGGGCCAACGTCCTGACTTTC	CASSPTGSSGANVLTF	.	.	TRBJ2-6	TRBV18
TGTGCCAGCAGCTTAGCGCTGGCTTTGGGAATTAGCTGGGGTGAGCAGTTCTTC	CASSLALALGISWGEQFF	.	.	TRBJ2-1	TRBV7-9
TGTGCCAGCAGTGACCCAAACAGGGCTCAGCATTTT	CASSDPNRAQHF	.	.	TRBJ1-5	TRBV2
TGTGCCAGCAGTCCTCCGGGACACTATAATTCACCCCTCCACTTT	CASSPPGHYNSPLHF	.	.	TRBJ1-6	TRBV27
TGTGCCAGCAGCTTAGTTCAGGGGCAAAATGAAAAACTGTTTTTT	CASSLVQGQNEKLFF	.	.	TRBJ1-4	TRBV7-9
TGTGCCAGCAGCTCGGGTCGTTCCGATACGCAGTATTTT	CASSSGRSDTQYF	.	.	TRBJ2-3	TRBV7-2
TGTGCCATCAGTCCCGGGACAGTTCACGGGGAGCTGTTTTTT	CAISPGTVHGELFF	TRBD1	.	TRBJ2-2	TRBV10-3
TGTGCCAGCAGCCCTTCGGGACTGGACCAAGAGACCCAGTACTTC	CASSPSGLDQETQYF	.	few	TRBJ2-5	TRBV5-4
TGCGCCAGCAGCCTAGATCTGTTCACGAGACGAGCTTTCTTT	CASSLDLFTRRAFF	.	.	TRBJ1-1	TRBV5-1
TGTGCCAGTCGACAGGACTATGGCTACACCTTC	CASRQDYGYTF	.	.	TRBJ1-2	TRBV28
TGTGCCAGCAGTTCGACAGGGGATGAGCAGTACTTC	CASSSTGDEQYF	TRBD1	.	TRBJ2-7	TRBV28
TGTGCCAGCAGCAGGACTGCCGATCAGCCCCAGCATTTT	CASSRTADQPQHF	.	.	TRBJ1-5	TRBV5-5
TGTGCCAGCAGTCGACAGGGGATCGACGAGCAGTACTTC	CASSRQGIDEQYF	TRBD1	few	TRBJ2-7	TRBV27
TGTGCCAGCAGCTCTAAGACTAGCGGGAGTCTAAGCAATGAGCAGTTCTTC	CASSSKTSGSLSNEQFF	TRBD2	.	TRBJ2-1	TRBV5-4
TGTGCCAGCAGCCAAGATCCGCAGGGATACACTGAAGCTTTCTTT	CASSQDPQGYTEAFF	.	.	TRBJ1-1	TRBV14
TGTGCCAGCAGCTTAAGTAGCTTCACAGATACGCAGTATTTT	CASSLSSFTDTQYF	.	.	TRBJ2-3	TRBV7-6
TGCGCCAGCAGCCAAGGGATTGGACTGGAGAGCAATGAGCAGTTCTTC	CASSQGIGLESNEQFF	.	.	TRBJ2-1	TRBV4-3
TGTGCCAGCTCACCACCGTCCCCTGCCTACGAGCAGTACTTC	CASSPPSPAYEQYF	.	.	TRBJ2-7	TRBV18
TGTGCCACCAGCAAGCCGGGACAGGGGACGGGTGAGCAGTTCTTC	CATSKPGQGTGEQFF	TRBD1	.	TRBJ2-1	TRBV15
TGCAGCGTCCGGACGGCGTCAGACACAGATACGCAGTATTTT	CSVRTASDTDTQYF	.	.	TRBJ2-3	TRBV29-1
TGCGCCAGCAGCTTGAGACGGCGGGGGGACACAGATACGCAGTATTTT	CASSLRRRGDTDTQYF	TRBD2	.	TRBJ2-3	TRBV5-1
TGTGCCAGCAGGACGGACGGGGCCACTGGTGGCTACACCTTC	CASRTDGATGGYTF	.	.	TRBJ1-2	TRBV6-5
TGTGCCGCCCGAGGGACAGATACGCAGTATTTT	CAARGTDTQYF	.	few	TRBJ2-3	TRBV25-1
TGTGCCAGCAGCTTGATGGGCAATAGCAATCAGCCCCAGCATTTT	CASSLMGNSNQPQHF	.	.	TRBJ1-5	TRBV7-2
TGTGCCAGTAGTACAGGACCTACCTCTGGGGCCAACGTCCTGACTTTC	CASSTGPTSGANVLTF	.	.	TRBJ2-6	TRBV19
TGTGCCTGGAGTCGGGGACTAGCGGCCTCCAATGAGCAGTTCTTC	CAWSRGLAASNEQFF	TRBD2	.	TRBJ2-1	TRBV30
TGCGCCAGCAGCGGGGGGGTCTCCTACAATGAGCAGTTCTTC	CASSGGVSYNEQFF	TRBD2	.	TRBJ2-1	TRBV4-1
TGTGCCAGCACCCCGGGACTAGATACAGATACGCAGTATTTT	CASTPGLDTDTQYF	TRBD2	.	TRBJ2-3	TRBV7-3
TGTGCCAGCAGTATACGGACTAGAGACAATGAGCAGTTCTTC	CASSIRTRDNEQFF	TRBD2	.	TRBJ2-1	TRBV27